The 12 T cell receptor beta chains given below trace back to one sample, sequenced in a study of CD4 T cells in relation to SARS-CoV-2 and coronaviruses. CD4+ T cells from unexposed donors were obtained before the COVID-19 pandemic (2011-2018). Profiling relied on immunoSEQ multiplex PCR, and the TCRdb table lists in-frame clones only, not all of them. The sample lists 65,000 or so clones; about 87% were seen once. Sequencing input: memory CD4+ T cells from PBMCs. The receptors were gathered from a human donor in good health.

The chain employs TRBV2 and TRBJ2-7, with 9 bases matching TRBD1. The CDR3 has 13 amino acids. J was trimmed by 7 bases and V by 8 bases; bases with no gene match: 9. Looked up from germline, CDR1 is SNHLY and CDR2 is FYNNEI. As DNA, the CDR3 is TGTGCCAGCGGCCGGGACAGGGTGGAGGAGCAGTACTTC. Translation gives CASGRDRVEEQYF.

The chain uses TRBV5-1 and TRBJ1-1; D is ambiguous. V lost 0 bases to trimming and J lost 0 bases, with 6 bases between them. From germline, CDR1 is SGHRS and CDR2 YFSETQ. The CDR3 is made up of 14 amino acids. The CDR3 reads CASSLGQMNTEAFF. The CDR3 region has the DNA TGCGCCAGCAGCTTGGGCCAGATGAACACTGAAGCTTTCTTT.

The rearrangement uses TRBV6-1 and TRBJ2-7, with D possibly being TRBD1 (5 bases). There are 19 residues in the CDR3. The germline V and J ends were trimmed by 3 bases and 3 bases, with 27 bases remaining between them. Germline loops: CDR1 MNHNS, CDR2 SASEGT. The CDR3 here is CASSELPTAPPLNIYEQYF. The CDR3 DNA follows: TGTGCCAGCAGTGAGCTTCCGACAGCGCCTCCATTAAACATCTACGAGCAGTACTTC.

The rearrangement uses TRBV5-4 and TRBJ2-6; D gene unclear. This CDR3 has 18 amino acids. Germline V gene data show CDR1 as SGHNT and CDR2 as YYREEE (reference sequence). V dropped 0 bases and J dropped 0 bases, with 13 bases sitting between them. The CDR3 region is CASSLAGWAASGANVLTF. DNA for the CDR3: TGTGCCAGCAGCTTGGCCGGCTGGGCAGCCTCTGGGGCCAACGTCCTGACTTTC.

The chain couples TRBV19 to TRBJ1-1, with a weak D call TRBD1 (6 bases). In germline, CDR1 is LNHDA, CDR2 SQIVND (reference sequence). V lost 3 bases and J 4 bases, leaving 12 bases between the germline ends. The CDR3 is made up of 14 amino acids. The CDR3 sequence: CASSIQGRSTEAFF. DNA of the CDR3: TGTGCCAGTAGTATCCAGGGGAGGAGCACTGAAGCTTTCTTT.

The gene calls are TRBV28 and TRBJ2-3; D is unresolved. V dropped 3 bases and J dropped 2 bases, with 6 bases sitting between them. CDR1 and CDR2 from the germline V gene are MDHEN and SYDVKM. The CDR3 covers 13 residues. The CDR3 DNA is TGTGCCAGCAGTTTTATAACCACAGATACGCAGTATTTT. It is translated as CASSFITTDTQYF.

In its sample, this clone was seen a few times. The chain is built from TRBV13 and TRBJ1-5; TRBD1 matches 8 bases. The V gene end was trimmed by 0 bases and the J gene end by 5 bases; junction bases not matched to a gene: 6. Germline loops: CDR1 PRHDT, CDR2 FYEKMQ (reference sequence). The CDR3 is 16 residues long. The CDR3 spells CASSLGTATGDQPQHF. DNA of the CDR3: TGTGCCAGCAGCTTAGGCACCGCGACAGGGGATCAGCCCCAGCATTTT.

The chain has TRBV28 and TRBJ2-7; 7 bases fit TRBD2. CDR3 length: 16 residues. CDR1 MDHEN and CDR2 SYDVKM come from the germline V gene. The junction had 13 bases not matched to a gene; V was cut back by 6 bases and J by 2 bases. CDR3 protein: CASRGPQAGATYEQYF. DNA of the CDR3: TGTGCCAGCAGGGGGCCCCAGGCGGGAGCGACCTACGAGCAGTACTTC. Drawing the rest from reference TRBV28 and TRBJ2-7, the complete variable domain is DVKVTQSSRYLVKRTGEKVFLECVQDMDHENMFWYRQDPGLGLRLIYFSYDVKMKEKGDIPEGYSVSREKKERFSLILESASTNQTSMYLCASRGPQAGATYEQYFGPGTRLTVT.

J is TRBJ1-6 and V is TRBV5-1; 10 bases line up with TRBD1. This CDR3 spans 17 amino acids. Looked up from germline, CDR1 is SGHRS and CDR2 is YFSETQ. After removal of 0 bases from V and 8 bases from J, the junction contained 8 bases not matched to a gene. The CDR3 loop is CASSLVGTGDPDSPLHF. The CDR3 coding sequence is TGCGCCAGCAGCTTGGTGGGGACAGGGGATCCGGATTCACCCCTCCACTTT.

The rearrangement joins TRBV6-5 to TRBJ2-6, with a weak D call TRBD1 (6 bases). Trimming left V 5 bases short and J 2 bases short, with 7 bases between. In germline, CDR1 is MNHEY, CDR2 SVGAGI. The CDR3 has 14 amino acids. In nucleotides, the CDR3 is TGTGCCAGCAGTAGGACAGCTGGGGCCAACGTCCTGACTTTC. Protein product: CASSRTAGANVLTF.

This sequence joins TRBV28 and TRBJ2-7; 8 bases agree with TRBD1. V shed 8 bases and J 2 bases; nucleotides not matched to a gene: 8. CDR1 MDHEN and CDR2 SYDVKM come from the germline V gene. The CDR3 loop spans 14 amino acids. The CDR3 sequence: CASLTAGQAYEQYF. CDR3 DNA: TGTGCCAGCCTCACGGCGGGACAGGCCTACGAGCAGTACTTC.

The chain employs TRBV12-3 or TRBV12-4 and TRBJ1-2, with D possibly matching TRBD1 (6 bases). V was cut by 5 bases and J by 9 bases, with 10 bases left in between. The CDR3 covers 11 residues. Written as DNA, the CDR3 is TGTGCCAGCAGTCTCAGGGGTAGCTACACCTTC. Its translation is CASSLRGSYTF.